These 30 T cell receptor beta chains originate from one sample sequenced in a study of T cell repertoires in cytomegalovirus infection. No antigen has been assigned to these receptors. From the reads, TCRdb called clonotypes with MiXCR, one entry per CDR3 protein. The table records 680,000 or so distinct CDR3 sequences, roughly 33% of them present only once. The sample in question was cultured PBMCs, obtained from culture after CMV antigen stimulation. The receptors were sampled from a human donor in good health (CMV status not recorded). Some clones in this sample may be carry-over from other donors' samples.

The V and J genes are TRBV7-6 and TRBJ2-7; TRBD1 or TRBD2 may be the D gene (5 bases each). Trimming took 4 bases from V and 6 from J, leaving 13 bases between them. Germline V CDR1 and CDR2: SGHVS, FNYEAQ. The CDR3 spans 13 residues. The CDR3 is CASSSIQGAEQYF. CDR3 in DNA: TGTGCCAGCAGCTCAATTCAGGGAGCCGAGCAGTACTTC.

The chain couples TRBV19 to TRBJ1-6; TRBD1 matches at 8 bases. Germline V gives CDR1 LNHDA, CDR2 SQIVND (reference sequence). The CDR3 has 15 residues. V was clipped by 4 bases and J by 10 bases; unmatched bases: 9. CDR3 amino acids: CASSTDRVVRSPLHF. The CDR3 DNA follows: TGTGCCAGTAGTACGGACAGGGTGGTCCGCTCACCCCTCCACTTT.

This clonotype turned up a few times. V usage is TRBV19 and J usage is TRBJ1-1, with D perhaps TRBD1 (6 bases). V lost 4 bases and J lost 1, with 13 bases in between. This CDR3 has 15 amino acids. Germline V lookup: CDR1 LNHDA, CDR2 SQIVND (reference sequence). The CDR3 here is CASSTNRVRNTEAFF. In DNA form, the CDR3 reads TGTGCCAGTAGTACCAACAGGGTACGGAACACTGAAGCTTTCTTT.

This clonotype appeared a few times. CDR3 protein: CASSRRLAGGNEQFF. The CDR3, as DNA: TGTGCCAGCAGTCGAAGGCTAGCGGGAGGCAATGAGCAGTTCTTC. This chain connects TRBV7-2 to TRBJ2-1; TRBD2 agrees at 11 bases. Germline V CDR1 and CDR2: SGHTA, FQGNSA. The CDR3 consists of 15 residues. The trim removed 6 bases at V and 6 bases at J, leaving 7 bases unmatched.

The CDR3 DNA reads TGTGCCAGCGCTCAAACAGGGGAGGGATCACCCCTCCACTTT. Translating gives CASAQTGEGSPLHF. V and J are TRBV19 and TRBJ1-6; 7 positions match TRBD1. The CDR3 consists of 14 residues. After removal of 9 bases from V and 10 bases from J, the junction contained 12 bases not matched to a gene. Germline assignment: CDR1 LNHDA and CDR2 SQIVND (reference sequence).

The chain uses TRBV6-1 and TRBJ2-5, with a tentative D call TRBD2 (5 bases). CDR1 and CDR2 from the germline V gene are MNHNS and SASEGT. The CDR3 spans 17 residues. Trimming took 7 bases from V and 5 from J, leaving 26 bases between them. CDR3 nucleotides: TGTGCCAGCAACCAATTCGTAAGACTACCTTCGGGGGAGACCCAGTACTTC. Translation gives CASNQFVRLPSGETQYF.

This clonotype was seen ten or more times. The V and J genes are TRBV7-2 and TRBJ2-7; D might be TRBD1 (6 bases). V was shortened by 2 bases and J by 3 bases, with 23 bases between the two germline ends. CDR1 and CDR2 (germline): SGHTA, FQGNSA. The CDR3 loop spans 18 amino acids. CDR3: CASSLNGGLGTKYYEQYF. DNA of the CDR3: TGTGCCAGCAGCTTAAATGGTGGGCTTGGGACAAAGTACTACGAGCAGTACTTC.

This clonotype was observed a handful of times. The chain recombines TRBV2 with TRBJ2-1, with 13 bases lining up with TRBD2. CDR1 and CDR2 from the germline V gene are SNHLY and FYNNEI. The CDR3 has 16 residues. After removal of 1 base from V and 8 bases from J, the junction contained 5 bases not matched to a gene. The CDR3: CASSEGGLAGEYEQFF. In DNA form, the CDR3 reads TGTGCCAGCAGTGAAGGTGGACTAGCGGGAGAGTATGAGCAGTTCTTC.

This chain links TRBV7-8 with TRBJ2-7; the D is unclear. V was pared by 1 base and J by 3 bases, with 13 bases between. CDR1 SGHVS and CDR2 FQNEAQ come from the germline V gene. The CDR3 sequence is 15 residues long. CDR3 loop: CASSLGSRPGYEQYF. The DNA for the CDR3 is TGTGCCAGCAGCTTAGGTTCAAGGCCTGGCTACGAGCAGTACTTC.

This chain connects TRBV19 to TRBJ1-1; D gene unclear. V gave up 3 bases and J gave up 4 bases, with 9 bases separating them. The CDR3 runs to 13 residues. The germline V gene has CDR1 LNHDA and CDR2 SQIVND (reference sequence). CDR3 in DNA: TGTGCCAGTAGTATCCAACAAGGCACTGAAGCTTTCTTT. Protein sequence: CASSIQQGTEAFF.

The chain couples TRBV7-2 to TRBJ2-3; the D is unclear. Trimming shortened V by 5 bases and J by 3 bases, and 9 bases separated the two germline ends. Germline V gene lookup returns CDR1 SGHTA and CDR2 FQGNSA. The CDR3 totals 13 residues. Here the CDR3 DNA reads TGTGCCAGCAGCCCCAGCCAGACAGATACGCAGTATTTT. This encodes CASSPSQTDTQYF.

In this sample, this clonotype turned up a few times. This rearrangement joins TRBV7-6 to TRBJ1-4; 7 positions match TRBD1. V lost 1 base and J lost 7; bases outside the gene matches: 6. CDR3 length equals 15 residues. From germline, CDR1 is SGHVS and CDR2 FNYEAQ. The DNA of the CDR3 is TGTGCCAGCAGCTTAGGGAACAGGGGAGGTGAAAAACTGTTTTTT. Amino acids: CASSLGNRGGEKLFF.

The rearrangement uses TRBV12-5 and TRBJ1-1; no definite D call. Germline V gives CDR1 LGHNT, CDR2 FRNRAP. This CDR3 is built from 13 residues. V dropped 1 base and J dropped 0 bases, with 3 bases sitting between them. CDR3 protein: CASGLEVNTEAFF. In nucleotides, the CDR3 is TGTGCTAGTGGTTTGGAAGTGAACACTGAAGCTTTCTTT.

This clonotype was seen repeatedly, ten times or more. The V call is TRBV7-2, the J call TRBJ2-7; 7 bases map to TRBD2. Trimming cost V 5 bases and J 2 bases; bases outside gene matches: 18. The CDR3 runs 18 residues. Germline V gene data show CDR1 as SGHTA and CDR2 as FQGNSA. The CDR3 spells CASSPHLAERPPTYEQYF. CDR3 bases: TGTGCCAGCAGCCCACATCTAGCGGAAAGACCCCCCACCTACGAGCAGTACTTC.

The chain is built from TRBV7-2 and TRBJ2-5, with TRBD2 matching 11 bases. Germline V gives CDR1 SGHTA, CDR2 FQGNSA. CDR3 size: 20 residues. V was clipped by 0 bases and J by 2 bases; unmatched bases: 14. CDR3 sequence reads: CASSLALIAGGRSLQETQYF. The CDR3 bases are TGTGCCAGCAGCTTAGCCCTTATAGCGGGAGGGCGCTCCTTACAAGAGACCCAGTACTTC. Full variable domain (remainder filled in from reference TRBV7-2 and TRBJ2-5): GAGVSQSPSNKVTEKGKDVELRCDPISGHTALYWYRQSLGQGLEFLIYFQGNSAPDKSGLPSDRFSAERTGGSVSTLTIQRTQQEDSAVYLCASSLALIAGGRSLQETQYFGPGTRLLVL.

The V call is TRBV4-1, the J call TRBJ2-3; 8 bases map to TRBD1. Germline V CDR1 and CDR2: MGHRA, YSYEKL. This CDR3 has 14 amino acids. V trimming: 4 bases; J trimming: 4 bases; junction bases outside the gene matches: 4. The DNA for the CDR3 is TGCGCCAGCAGCCGGACAGGGCCCGCAGATACGCAGTATTTT. This gives the protein CASSRTGPADTQYF.

This chain joins TRBV7-8 and TRBJ1-4; 8 bases are a match to TRBD1. CDR3 length: 15 amino acids. J gave up 7 bases and V 5 bases, and 9 bases lay outside the gene matches. The germline gives CDR1 SGHVS, CDR2 FQNEAQ. The chain's CDR3 is CASSTRDRGGEKLFF. CDR3 sequence (DNA): TGTGCCAGCAGCACCCGAGACAGGGGTGGTGAAAAACTGTTTTTT.

This chain uses TRBV6-2 or TRBV6-3 with TRBJ1-4; 7 positions agree with TRBD1. Germline assignment: CDR1 MNHEY and CDR2 SVGEGT. The CDR3 is 14 amino acids. V shed 5 bases, J shed 8 bases, and the junction held 8 bases outside the gene matches. The CDR3 nucleotides read TGTGCCAGCAGTCGGGACAGTCTGGAGGAAAAACTGTTTTTT. This encodes CASSRDSLEEKLFF.

The sample holds a few counts of this clonotype. This chain joins TRBV7-9 and TRBJ1-5; 9 nucleotides match TRBD1. Trimming at V came to 8 bases and at J to 5 bases, leaving 10 bases not matched to a gene. Germline V lookup: CDR1 SEHNR, CDR2 FQNEAQ (reference sequence). CDR3 length equals 15 residues. The CDR3, as DNA: TGTGCCAGCCAACCCCCGGGACAGGGCGATCAGCCCCAGCATTTT. Its protein product is CASQPPGQGDQPQHF.

The genes are TRBV20-1 and TRBJ2-1; TRBD2 aligns across 8 bases. Germline V gives CDR1 DFQATT, CDR2 SNEGSKA (reference sequence). The CDR3 has 15 residues. The V and J ends lost 6 bases and 0 bases, in that order; junction bases with no gene match: 7. CDR3 loop: CSADTGTSSYNEQFF. CDR3 sequence (DNA): TGCAGTGCCGATACCGGGACTAGCTCCTACAATGAGCAGTTCTTC.

This clonotype appeared a few times. This rearrangement joins TRBV7-9 to TRBJ1-3, with D possibly matching TRBD1 (5 bases). Trimming cost V 5 bases and J 0 bases, with 11 bases left between them. The CDR3 loop spans 15 amino acids. Germline CDR1 reads SEHNR; CDR2 reads FQNEAQ (reference sequence). The CDR3: CASSLDRYSGNTIYF. Here the CDR3 DNA reads TGTGCCAGCAGCCTTGACAGATACTCTGGAAACACCATATATTTT.

This sequence joins TRBV6-2 or TRBV6-3 and TRBJ2-7, with unresolved D. V was cut by 6 bases and J by 0 bases, with 6 bases left in between. This CDR3 has 12 amino acids. The germline V gene encodes CDR1 MNHEY and CDR2 SVGEGT. CDR3 region: CASRNPSYEQYF. For the CDR3, the DNA is TGTGCCAGCAGGAACCCCTCCTACGAGCAGTACTTC.

This clonotype showed up just a few times. The chain combines TRBV7-8 with TRBJ2-3, with 8 bases matching TRBD2. There are 16 residues in the CDR3. Unmatched junction bases numbered 3, after V lost 0 bases and J lost 1 base. Germline V lookup: CDR1 SGHVS, CDR2 FQNEAQ. This CDR3 is CASSLASGSRTDTQYF. The DNA of the CDR3 is TGTGCCAGCAGCTTAGCGAGCGGGAGTCGCACAGATACGCAGTATTTT. Together with reference TRBV7-8 and TRBJ2-3, the CDR3 gives the full variable domain: GAGVSQSPRYKVAKRGQDVALRCDPISGHVSLFWYQQALGQGPEFLTYFQNEAQLDKSGLPSDRFFAERPEGSVSTLKIQRTQQEDSAVYLCASSLASGSRTDTQYFGPGTRLTVL.

This clonotype occurred a few times. The chain is built from TRBV10-3 and TRBJ2-3; 7 bases align to TRBD2. J gave up 0 bases and V 7 bases, and 10 bases lay outside the gene matches. Germline V gives CDR1 ENHRY, CDR2 SYGVKD. The CDR3 has 16 residues. In DNA, the CDR3 is TGTGCCATCAAGAGCGGGGACCCCGCTAGCACAGATACGCAGTATTTT. Encoded protein: CAIKSGDPASTDTQYF.

The V gene is TRBV4-1, the J gene TRBJ2-1; no definite D call. CDR1 MGHRA and CDR2 YSYEKL come from the germline V gene. V gave up 0 bases and J gave up 2 bases, with 2 bases separating them. The CDR3 has 13 amino acids. CDR3 in amino acids: CASSQEAYNEQFF. The CDR3 DNA is TGCGCCAGCAGCCAAGAGGCCTACAATGAGCAGTTCTTC.

The chain carries TRBV10-3 and TRBJ2-1; 8 bases align to TRBD2. The V segment lost 8 bases and the J segment 10 bases; nucleotides outside the gene matches: 10. Germline lookup yields CDR1 ENHRY and CDR2 SYGVKD. This CDR3 is 13 amino acids long. CDR3 sequence (DNA): TGTGCCATCCGGCGGGAGGTCGTTAGGGAGCAGTTCTTC. It codes for CAIRREVVREQFF.

V usage is TRBV5-1 and J usage is TRBJ2-3; the match to TRBD1 covers 10 bases. With 6 bases clipped from V and 2 bases from J, the junction kept 12 bases outside the gene matches. CDR1 is SGHRS and CDR2 is YFSETQ in the germline V gene. This CDR3 has 17 residues. The CDR3 DNA reads TGCGCCAGCACCCCCCGTGGGGGACAGGGGTACACAGATACGCAGTATTTT. Its protein product is CASTPRGGQGYTDTQYF.

Here the CDR3 reads CASSPMTSRTQYF. The CDR3 DNA follows: TGTGCCAGCAGCCCGATGACTAGTCGGACCCAGTACTTC. V usage is TRBV5-6 and J usage is TRBJ2-5, with D tentatively TRBD2 (6 bases). From germline, CDR1 is SGHDT and CDR2 YYEEEE. This CDR3 contains 13 residues. The ends were cut back, 4 bases at V and 7 bases at J, with 14 bases in the middle.

The J gene is TRBJ1-2, the V gene TRBV19, with D maybe TRBD1 (5 bases). V shed 5 bases and J shed 8 bases, with 21 bases lying between them. In germline, CDR1 is LNHDA, CDR2 SQIVND (reference sequence). The CDR3 runs 15 residues. The CDR3 nucleotides read TGTGCCAGTAGTGCCCACCCCCAGGGACCATTCGGCTACACCTTC. This codes for CASSAHPQGPFGYTF.

This chain connects TRBV7-8 to TRBJ1-4; D uncertain. The CDR3 length is 14 residues. The V end was cut by 4 bases, the J end by 7 bases, with 13 bases between. CDR1 is SGHVS and CDR2 is FQNEAQ in the germline V gene. The CDR3 region is CASSSDQVVEKLFF. CDR3 nucleotides: TGTGCCAGCAGCTCTGATCAGGTGGTTGAAAAACTGTTTTTT.